This T cell receptor (beta chain) was recovered during a study of identical twins (dated by TCRdb to 2015 to 2016). The study in broad terms: To test whether fetal clonotypes persist, the study used deep sequencing on TCR alpha and beta repertoires from monozygotic twins, unrelated adults of various ages, and cord blood. To rule out contamination, replicate twin experiments were performed at different times with different library preparation protocols. Paper-wide results and their limitations: Because the same donors could not be followed over many years, the conclusions depended on cross-sectional statistical analysis. Compared with coincidental sharing between unrelated individuals, out-of-frame TCR alpha sequences shared between twins showed an excess of sequences with low generation probability. Abundant cord blood beta clonotypes carried fewer insertions; young adult naive repertoires showed a weaker similar trend, while memory repertoires showed none. In monozygotic twins, recombination models systematically underestimated out-of-frame TCR alpha sharing, but the models matched the sharing seen between unrelated individuals. The excess sharing between twins in beta out-of-frame sequences was weaker because fewer shared sequences reduced the signal-to-noise ratio. Zero-insertion analyses could be partly confounded by invariant T cells such as MAIT and iNKT, although diverse VJ usage argued against such confounding for most clonotypes.

The germline V gene (reference sequence) supplies CDR1 DFQATT and CDR2 SNEGSKA. There are 15 amino acids in the CDR3, from cysteine to phenylalanine inclusive. Kept here is only the CDR3 DNA, which spans 45 bases and is read in frame from base 1. Compared with germline, V lacks 3 bases and J lacks 7 bases; bases without a gene match: 10. All donors were healthy Caucasians. Three pairs of female monozygotic twins, all aged about 18 to 30 years, made up the twin cohort. CD4+ and CD8+ T cell populations were isolated with positive isolation kits from Invitrogen. In the case of this clonotype: This clone's antigen is unknown. Base quality data are lacking; no much larger clone is found one base away.

Libraries came from 5' RACE. TCRdb records Illumina HiSeq 2000 as the sequencer. Template switching added a universal primer binding site, and the final cDNA carried a unique molecular identifier that allowed TCR cDNA molecules to be counted accurately. First-strand cDNA for TCR alpha and beta chains was synthesized from specific primers in the conserved constant-segment region. To control for contamination, every cDNA library was double barcoded, receiving both a SMART-Mk sample barcode and Illumina barcodes. TruSeq adapter sequences along with Illumina sample barcodes were introduced in two successive PCR steps. The TCR alpha and beta cDNA libraries were sequenced on the Illumina HiSeq platform using custom primers. Turning to the authors' computational methods: Unique molecular identifiers were extracted from raw reads with MiGEC, and CDR3 positions were determined with MiXCR. For each individual, recombination models were inferred using an EM algorithm with the repgenHMM and IGoR tools. Shared clonotypes were analyzed with the tcR package in R, and sharing was normalized by the product of cloneset sizes. Out-of-frame nonproductive sequences were analyzed to study raw recombination free of thymic and clonal selection effects. TCRdb reran the public reads through fastp at Q25 and MiXCR, keeping productive beta chains. Each CDR3 protein appears once, grouped with its most common genes and DNA. TCRdb, rather than the study authors, made the V and J calls. This sample holds 500,000 to 600,000 distinct CDR3 sequences; less than 25% were observed only once. The ten largest clones represent approximately 0.95% of the sample.

These same data were also listed under a study on T cells expressing NK-cell markers. In that second paper, the authors write: Three sorted T-cell subsets (CD3+CD56+NKG2C+, CD3+CD56+NKG2C- and CD3+CD56-NKG2C+) from fewer than 10 donors had their TCR beta-chain repertoires profiled. Among the eight sequenced donors, seven were HCMV-seropositive and one was HCMV-seronegative. To restrict sorting to alphabetaTCR-expressing T cells, an anti-gammadeltaTCR antibody was added in several experiments. For five or six donors, the dominant CD3+CD56+NKG2C+ clonotypes were among the top 10 CD8+ clonotypes and accounted for about 1.0-7.0% of CD8+ T cells. Those dominant clonotypes were again the most abundant among CD3+CD56-NKG2C+ cells in a few donors, at about 28.3-60.1%. It remained unclear whether the expanded NKG2C-expressing T cell clones were specific for HCMV antigens. The study sequenced eight donors, all healthy volunteers chosen at random: three men and five women. A commercial ELISA kit detecting HCMV-specific IgG in serum was used to determine HCMV serostatus. MIGEC was used to demultiplex reads and group reads by UMI, and MiTCR was used to assemble and quantify clonotypes. Only TCR cDNA sequences supported by at least two reads were kept to exclude erroneous sequences. The tcR package was used for downstream repertoire analysis, and clonotypes were matched between fractions using CDR3 nucleotide sequence together with V segment. VDJmatch was used to annotate antigen specificity against VDJdb, with one amino acid substitution allowed in CDR3.

This clonotype was obtained from a woman under 30 in good health. The sequenced sample was CD4+ T cells sorted from blood. This sequence uses TRBV20-1 and TRBJ2-1; the central 9 bases match TRBD2. Here the CDR3 is given as CSASGAREGHNEQFF. The DNA sequence follows: TGCAGTGCTAGTGGGGCGCGGGAGGGTCATAATGAGCAGTTCTTC.